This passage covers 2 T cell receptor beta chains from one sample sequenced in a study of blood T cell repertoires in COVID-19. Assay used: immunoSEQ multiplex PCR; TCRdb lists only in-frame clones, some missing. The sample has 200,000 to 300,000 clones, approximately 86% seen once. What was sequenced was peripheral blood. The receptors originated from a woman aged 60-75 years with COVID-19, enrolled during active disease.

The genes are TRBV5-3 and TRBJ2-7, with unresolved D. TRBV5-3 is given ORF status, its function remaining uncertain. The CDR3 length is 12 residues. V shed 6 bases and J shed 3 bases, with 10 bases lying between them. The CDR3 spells CARTSPYYEQYF. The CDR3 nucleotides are TGTGCCAGAACCTCCCCCTACTACGAGCAGTACTTC.

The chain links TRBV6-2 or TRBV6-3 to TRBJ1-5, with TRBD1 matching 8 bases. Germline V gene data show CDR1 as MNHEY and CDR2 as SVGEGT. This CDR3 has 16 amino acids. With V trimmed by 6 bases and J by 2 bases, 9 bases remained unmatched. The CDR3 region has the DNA TGTGCCAGCAGCCGCCGGACAGGGAGTGGCAATCAGCCCCAGCATTTT. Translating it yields CASSRRTGSGNQPQHF.